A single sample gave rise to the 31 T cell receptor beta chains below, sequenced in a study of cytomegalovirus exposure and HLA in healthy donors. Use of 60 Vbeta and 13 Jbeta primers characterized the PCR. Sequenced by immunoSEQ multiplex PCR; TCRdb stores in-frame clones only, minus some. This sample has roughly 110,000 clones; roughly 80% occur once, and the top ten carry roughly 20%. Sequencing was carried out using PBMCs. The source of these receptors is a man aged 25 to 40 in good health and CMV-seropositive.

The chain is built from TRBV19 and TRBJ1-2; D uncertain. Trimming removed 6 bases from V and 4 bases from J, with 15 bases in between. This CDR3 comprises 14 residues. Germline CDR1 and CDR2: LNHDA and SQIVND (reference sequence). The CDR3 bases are TGTGCCAGTAGAAGTTCTCTCGGGAGCTATGGCTACACCTTC. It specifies CASRSSLGSYGYTF.

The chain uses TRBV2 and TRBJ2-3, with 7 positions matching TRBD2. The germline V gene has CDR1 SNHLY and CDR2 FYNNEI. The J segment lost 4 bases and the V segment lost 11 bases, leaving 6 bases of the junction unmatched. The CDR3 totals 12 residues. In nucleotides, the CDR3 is TGTGCCGTGAGGGGAGGGGCAGATACGCAGTATTTT. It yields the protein CAVRGGADTQYF. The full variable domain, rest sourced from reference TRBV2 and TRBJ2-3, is EPEVTQTPSHQVTQMGQEVILRCVPISNHLYFYWYRQILGQKVEFLVSFYNNEISEKSEIFDDQFSVERPDGSNFTLKIRSTKLEDSAMYFCAVRGGADTQYFGPGTRLTVL.

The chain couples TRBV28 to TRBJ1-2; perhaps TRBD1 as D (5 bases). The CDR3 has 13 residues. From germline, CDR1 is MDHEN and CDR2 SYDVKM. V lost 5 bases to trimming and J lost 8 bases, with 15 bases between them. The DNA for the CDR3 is TGTGCCAGCAGTGCAGGGTTTCTGGGGGGCTACACCTTC. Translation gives CASSAGFLGGYTF.

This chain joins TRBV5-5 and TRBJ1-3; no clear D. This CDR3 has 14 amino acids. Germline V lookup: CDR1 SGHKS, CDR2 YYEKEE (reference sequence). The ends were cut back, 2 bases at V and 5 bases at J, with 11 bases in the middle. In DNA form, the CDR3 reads TGTGCCAGCAGCTTCGTTGGGAGCCGAAACACCATATATTTT. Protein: CASSFVGSRNTIYF.

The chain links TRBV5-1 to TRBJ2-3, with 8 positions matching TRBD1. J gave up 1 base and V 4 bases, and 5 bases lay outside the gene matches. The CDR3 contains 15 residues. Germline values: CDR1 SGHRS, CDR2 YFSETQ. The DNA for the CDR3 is TGCGCCAGCAGCCCGGACAGGGTGGGCACAGATACGCAGTATTTT. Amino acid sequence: CASSPDRVGTDTQYF.

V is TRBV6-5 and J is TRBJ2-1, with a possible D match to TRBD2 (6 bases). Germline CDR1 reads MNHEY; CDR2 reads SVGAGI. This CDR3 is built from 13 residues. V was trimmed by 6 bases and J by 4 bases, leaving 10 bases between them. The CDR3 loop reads CASRAGPYNEQFF. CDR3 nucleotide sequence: TGTGCCAGCAGGGCGGGGCCTTACAATGAGCAGTTCTTC.

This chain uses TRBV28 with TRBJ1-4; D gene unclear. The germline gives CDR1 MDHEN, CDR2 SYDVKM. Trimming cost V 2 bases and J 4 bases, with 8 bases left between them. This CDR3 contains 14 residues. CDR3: CASSLGGYNEKLFF. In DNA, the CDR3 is TGTGCCAGCAGTTTAGGCGGCTATAATGAAAAACTGTTTTTT.

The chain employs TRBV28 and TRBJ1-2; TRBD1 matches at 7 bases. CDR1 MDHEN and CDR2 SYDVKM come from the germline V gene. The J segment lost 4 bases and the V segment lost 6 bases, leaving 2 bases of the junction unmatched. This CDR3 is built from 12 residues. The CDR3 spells CASSPGGYGYTF. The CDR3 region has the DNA TGTGCCAGCAGCCCAGGGGGCTATGGCTACACCTTC.

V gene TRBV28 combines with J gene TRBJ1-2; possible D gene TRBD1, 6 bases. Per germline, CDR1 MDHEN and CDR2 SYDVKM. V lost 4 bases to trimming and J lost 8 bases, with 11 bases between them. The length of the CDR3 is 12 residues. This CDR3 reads CASSSNRVGYTF. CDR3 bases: TGTGCCAGCAGTTCCAACAGGGTCGGCTACACCTTC.

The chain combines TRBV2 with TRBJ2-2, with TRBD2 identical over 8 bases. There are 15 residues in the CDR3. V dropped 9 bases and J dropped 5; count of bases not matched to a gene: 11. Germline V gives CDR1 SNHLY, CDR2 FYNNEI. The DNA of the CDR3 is TGTGCCAGTGCCCTTAGCGGGACGGGGACCGGGGAGCTGTTTTTT. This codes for CASALSGTGTGELFF.

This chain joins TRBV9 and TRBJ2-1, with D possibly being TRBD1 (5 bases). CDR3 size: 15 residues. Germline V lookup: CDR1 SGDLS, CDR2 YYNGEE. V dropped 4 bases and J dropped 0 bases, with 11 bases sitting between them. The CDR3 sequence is CASSRQISSYNEQFF. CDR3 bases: TGTGCCAGCAGCAGACAGATCAGCTCCTACAATGAGCAGTTCTTC. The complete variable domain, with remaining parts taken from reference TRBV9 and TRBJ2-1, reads DSGVTQTPKHLITATGQRVTLRCSPRSGDLSVYWYQQSLDQGLQFLIQYYNGEERAKGNILERFSAQQFPDLHSELNLSSLELGDSALYFCASSRQISSYNEQFFGPGTRLTVL.

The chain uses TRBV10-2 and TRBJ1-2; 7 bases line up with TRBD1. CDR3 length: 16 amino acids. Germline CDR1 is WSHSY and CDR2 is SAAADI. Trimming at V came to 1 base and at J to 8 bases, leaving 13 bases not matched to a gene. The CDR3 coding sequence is TGCGCCAGCAGTGAGTTGAGTTTGGAGGGGGCGGAAGGCTACACCTTC. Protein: CASSELSLEGAEGYTF.

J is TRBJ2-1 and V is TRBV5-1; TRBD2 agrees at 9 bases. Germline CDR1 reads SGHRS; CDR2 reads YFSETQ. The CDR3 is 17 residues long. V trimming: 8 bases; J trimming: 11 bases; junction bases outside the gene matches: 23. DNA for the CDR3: TGCGCCAGTTATCTGTCGCCCCTAGCGGGACTATTGTACCAGCAGTTCTTC. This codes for CASYLSPLAGLLYQQFF.

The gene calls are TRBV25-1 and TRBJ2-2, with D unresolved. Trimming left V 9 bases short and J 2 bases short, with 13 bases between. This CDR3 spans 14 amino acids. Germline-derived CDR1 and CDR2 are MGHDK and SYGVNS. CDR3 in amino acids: CASSPPTNTGELFF. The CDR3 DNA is TGTGCCAGTAGTCCTCCTACTAACACCGGGGAGCTGTTTTTT. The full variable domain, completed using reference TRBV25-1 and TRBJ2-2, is EADIYQTPRYLVIGTGKKITLECSQTMGHDKMYWYQQDPGMELHLIHYSYGVNSTEKGDLSSESTVSRIRTEHFPLTLESARPSHTSQYLCASSPPTNTGELFFGEGSRLTVL.

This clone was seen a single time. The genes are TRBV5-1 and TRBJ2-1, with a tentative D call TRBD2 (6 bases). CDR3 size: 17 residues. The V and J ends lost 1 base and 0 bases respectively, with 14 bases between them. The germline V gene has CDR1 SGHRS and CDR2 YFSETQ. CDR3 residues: CASSLSASARSYNEQFF. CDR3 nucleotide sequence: TGCGCCAGCAGCTTGTCGGCTAGCGCCCGCTCCTACAATGAGCAGTTCTTC.

The CDR3 DNA sequence: TGTGCCAGCTCGGAACTTAGCGGCGGCGAGCAGTACTTC. Protein product: CASSELSGGEQYF. The chain carries TRBV18 and TRBJ2-7; the D gene is possibly TRBD2 (6 bases). Trimming removed 6 bases from V and 6 bases from J, with 15 bases in between. The CDR3 extends over 13 amino acids. CDR1 and CDR2 from the germline V gene are KGHSH and LQKENI.

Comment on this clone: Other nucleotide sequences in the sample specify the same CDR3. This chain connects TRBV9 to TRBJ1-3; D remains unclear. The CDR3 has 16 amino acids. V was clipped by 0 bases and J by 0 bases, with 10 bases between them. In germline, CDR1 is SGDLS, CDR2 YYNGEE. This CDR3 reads CASSVGAQSSGNTIYF. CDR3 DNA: TGTGCCAGCAGCGTAGGGGCACAGAGCTCTGGAAACACCATATATTTT. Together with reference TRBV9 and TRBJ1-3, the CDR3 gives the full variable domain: DSGVTQTPKHLITATGQRVTLRCSPRSGDLSVYWYQQSLDQGLQFLIQYYNGEERAKGNILERFSAQQFPDLHSELNLSSLELGDSALYFCASSVGAQSSGNTIYFGEGSWLTVV.

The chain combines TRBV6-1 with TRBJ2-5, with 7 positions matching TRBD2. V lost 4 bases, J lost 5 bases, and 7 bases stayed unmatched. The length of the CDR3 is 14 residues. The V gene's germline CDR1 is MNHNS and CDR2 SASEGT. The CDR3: CASSGGLVHETQYF. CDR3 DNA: TGTGCCAGCAGTGGAGGACTAGTACACGAGACCCAGTACTTC.

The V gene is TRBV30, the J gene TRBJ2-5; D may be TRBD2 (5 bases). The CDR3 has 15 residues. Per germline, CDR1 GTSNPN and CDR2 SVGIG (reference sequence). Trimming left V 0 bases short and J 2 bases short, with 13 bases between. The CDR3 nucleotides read TGTGCCTGGAGTGTACTAGTGGGGTCACAAGAGACCCAGTACTTC. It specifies CAWSVLVGSQETQYF.

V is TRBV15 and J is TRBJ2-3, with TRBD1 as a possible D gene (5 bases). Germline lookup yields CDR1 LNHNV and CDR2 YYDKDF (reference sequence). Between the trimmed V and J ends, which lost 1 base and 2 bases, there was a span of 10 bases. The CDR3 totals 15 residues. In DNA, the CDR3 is TGTGCCACCAGCAGAGGCGACAGAAACACAGATACGCAGTATTTT. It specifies CATSRGDRNTDTQYF.

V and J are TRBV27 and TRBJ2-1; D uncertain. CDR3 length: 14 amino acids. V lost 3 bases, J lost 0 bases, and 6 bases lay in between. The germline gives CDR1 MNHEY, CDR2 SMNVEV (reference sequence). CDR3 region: CASSLKSSYNEQFF. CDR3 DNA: TGTGCCAGCAGTTTGAAGAGCTCCTACAATGAGCAGTTCTTC.

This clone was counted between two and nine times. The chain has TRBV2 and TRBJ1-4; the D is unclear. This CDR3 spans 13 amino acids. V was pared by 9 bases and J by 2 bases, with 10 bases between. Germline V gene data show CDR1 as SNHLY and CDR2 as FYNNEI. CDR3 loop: CASSGLTNEKLFF. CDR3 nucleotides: TGTGCCAGTTCAGGATTGACTAATGAAAAACTGTTTTTT.

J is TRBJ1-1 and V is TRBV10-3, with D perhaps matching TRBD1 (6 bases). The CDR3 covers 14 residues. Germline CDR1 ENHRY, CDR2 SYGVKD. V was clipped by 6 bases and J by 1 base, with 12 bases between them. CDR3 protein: CAISEYRANTEAFF. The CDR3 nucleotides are TGTGCCATCAGCGAATACAGGGCGAACACTGAAGCTTTCTTT.

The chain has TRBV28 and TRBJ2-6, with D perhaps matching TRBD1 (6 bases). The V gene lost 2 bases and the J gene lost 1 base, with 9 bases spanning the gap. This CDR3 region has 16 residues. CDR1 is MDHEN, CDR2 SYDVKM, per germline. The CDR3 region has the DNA TGTGCCAGCAGTTTAGACAGGCATTCTGGGGCCAACGTCCTGACTTTC. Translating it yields CASSLDRHSGANVLTF.

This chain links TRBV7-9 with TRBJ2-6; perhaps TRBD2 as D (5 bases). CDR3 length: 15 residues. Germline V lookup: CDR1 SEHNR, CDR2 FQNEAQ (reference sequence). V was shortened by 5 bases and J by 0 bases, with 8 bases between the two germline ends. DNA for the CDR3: TGTGCCAGCAGCATAGACTACTCTGGGGCCAACGTCCTGACTTTC. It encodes CASSIDYSGANVLTF.

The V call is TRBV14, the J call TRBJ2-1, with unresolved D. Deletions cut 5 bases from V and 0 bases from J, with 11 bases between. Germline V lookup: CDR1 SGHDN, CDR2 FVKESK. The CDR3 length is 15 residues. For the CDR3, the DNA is TGTGCCAGCAGCGCAGACTGGAGCTCCTACAATGAGCAGTTCTTC. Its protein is CASSADWSSYNEQFF. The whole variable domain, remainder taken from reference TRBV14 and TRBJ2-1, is EAGVTQFPSHSVIEKGQTVTLRCDPISGHDNLYWYRRVMGKEIKFLLHFVKESKQDESGMPNNRFLAERTGGTYSTLKVQPAELEDSGVYFCASSADWSSYNEQFFGPGTRLTVL.

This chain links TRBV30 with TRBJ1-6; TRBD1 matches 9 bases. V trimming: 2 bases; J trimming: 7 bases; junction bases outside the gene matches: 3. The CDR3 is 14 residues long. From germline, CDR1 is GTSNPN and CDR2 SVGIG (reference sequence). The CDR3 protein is CAWSRGQGNSPLHF. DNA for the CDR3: TGTGCCTGGAGTAGGGGACAGGGAAATTCACCCCTCCACTTT.

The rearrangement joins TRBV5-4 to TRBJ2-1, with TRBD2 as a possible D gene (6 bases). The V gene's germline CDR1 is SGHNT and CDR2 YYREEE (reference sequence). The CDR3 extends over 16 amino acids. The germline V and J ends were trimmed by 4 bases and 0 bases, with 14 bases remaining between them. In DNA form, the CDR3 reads TGTGCCAGCAGCCCTGGGACTTCGAGCTCCTACAATGAGCAGTTCTTC. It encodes CASSPGTSSSYNEQFF.

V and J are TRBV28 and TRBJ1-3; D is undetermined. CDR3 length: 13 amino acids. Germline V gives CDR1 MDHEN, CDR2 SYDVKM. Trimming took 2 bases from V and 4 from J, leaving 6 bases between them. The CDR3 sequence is CASSLGAGNTIYF. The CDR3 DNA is TGTGCCAGCAGTTTAGGAGCGGGAAACACCATATATTTT.

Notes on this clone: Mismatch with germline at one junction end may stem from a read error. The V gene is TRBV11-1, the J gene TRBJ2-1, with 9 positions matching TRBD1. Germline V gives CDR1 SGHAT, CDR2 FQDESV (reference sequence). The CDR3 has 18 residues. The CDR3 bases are TGTGCCAGTAGCTACGCCGGCGGGGGACAGGGTTCCTACAATGAGCAGTTCTTC. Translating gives CASSYAGGGQGSYNEQFF.

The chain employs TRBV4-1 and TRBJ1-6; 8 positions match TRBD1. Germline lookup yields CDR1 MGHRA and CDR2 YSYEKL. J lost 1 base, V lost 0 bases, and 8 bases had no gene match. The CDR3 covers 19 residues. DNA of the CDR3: TGCGCCAGCAGCCAAGAAGCCCAGGGGGCTTCATCCTATAATTCACCCCTCCACTTT. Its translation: CASSQEAQGASSYNSPLHF.